This TCR beta chain was sequenced for a study of cytomegalovirus exposure and HLA in healthy donors. Trimming stripped 4 bases from V and 0 bases from J, with 12 bases between. Germline assignment: CDR1 SGHAT and CDR2 FQDESV (reference sequence). The CDR3 length is 15 residues. Findings and caveats of the study: TCR beta chain V- and J-gene trimming was linked, in a later analysis, to a missense variant in DCLRE1C.

Concerning this clone itself: No antigen is known for it.

Vbeta (60) and Jbeta (13) primers were used in the PCR. Using immunoSEQ multiplex PCR, the repertoire was profiled, and TCRdb retains in-frame clones only, with some absent. The sample gives approximately 240,000 clones, about 89% of which show up once; roughly 1% is in the top ten. The chain recombines TRBV11-1 with TRBJ1-2, with D perhaps matching TRBD1 (6 bases). This receptor was obtained from a young woman in good health and CMV-seronegative. Sequenced material: PBMCs. CDR3 residues: CASSSWTDPNYGYTF. The DNA for the CDR3 is TGTGCCAGCAGCTCTTGGACAGACCCTAACTATGGCTACACCTTC.